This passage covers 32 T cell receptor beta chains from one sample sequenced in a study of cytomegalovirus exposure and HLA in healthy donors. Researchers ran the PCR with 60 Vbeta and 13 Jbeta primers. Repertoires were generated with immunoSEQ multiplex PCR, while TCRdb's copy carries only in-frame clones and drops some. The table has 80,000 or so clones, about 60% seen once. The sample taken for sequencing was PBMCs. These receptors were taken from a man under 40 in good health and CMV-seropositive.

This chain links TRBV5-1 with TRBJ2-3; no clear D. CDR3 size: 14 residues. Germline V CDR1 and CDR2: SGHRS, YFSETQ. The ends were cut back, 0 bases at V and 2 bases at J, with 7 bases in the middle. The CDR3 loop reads CASSLGEITDTQYF. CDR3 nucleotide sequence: TGCGCCAGCAGCTTGGGAGAGATCACAGATACGCAGTATTTT.

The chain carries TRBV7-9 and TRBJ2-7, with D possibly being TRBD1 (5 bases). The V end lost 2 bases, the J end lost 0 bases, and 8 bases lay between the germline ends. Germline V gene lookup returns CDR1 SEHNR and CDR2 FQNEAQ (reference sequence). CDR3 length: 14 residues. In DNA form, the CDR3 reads TGTGCCAGCAGCTTATTAAGGGGCTCCTACGAGCAGTACTTC. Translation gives CASSLLRGSYEQYF.

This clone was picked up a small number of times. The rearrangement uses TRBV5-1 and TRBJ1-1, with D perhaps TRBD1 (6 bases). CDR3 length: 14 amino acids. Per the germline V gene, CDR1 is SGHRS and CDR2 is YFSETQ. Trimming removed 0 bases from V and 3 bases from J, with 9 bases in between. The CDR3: CASSLAGEYTEAFF. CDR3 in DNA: TGCGCCAGCAGCTTGGCAGGGGAGTACACTGAAGCTTTCTTT.

CDR3 sequence reads: CASSLGRGVNEQFF. DNA of the CDR3: TGTGCCAGCAGTTTAGGGCGGGGTGTGAATGAGCAGTTCTTC. The rearrangement uses TRBV27 and TRBJ2-1; TRBD2 is a possible D gene (6 bases). This CDR3 spans 14 amino acids. The V gene lost 2 bases and the J gene lost 7 bases, with 12 bases spanning the gap. Germline V gives CDR1 MNHEY, CDR2 SMNVEV (reference sequence).

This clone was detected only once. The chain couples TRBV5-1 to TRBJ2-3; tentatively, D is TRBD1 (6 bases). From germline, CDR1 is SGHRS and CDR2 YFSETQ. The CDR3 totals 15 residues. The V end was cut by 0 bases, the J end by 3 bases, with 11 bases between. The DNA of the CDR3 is TGCGCCAGCAGCTTGGTTGGGGGCGGGACAGATACGCAGTATTTT. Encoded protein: CASSLVGGGTDTQYF.

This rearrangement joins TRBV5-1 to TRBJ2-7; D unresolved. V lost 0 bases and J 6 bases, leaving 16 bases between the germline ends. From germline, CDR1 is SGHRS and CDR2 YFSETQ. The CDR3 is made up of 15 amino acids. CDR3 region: CASSLGHVGMLEQYF. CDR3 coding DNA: TGCGCCAGCAGCTTGGGGCACGTTGGTATGCTCGAGCAGTACTTC.

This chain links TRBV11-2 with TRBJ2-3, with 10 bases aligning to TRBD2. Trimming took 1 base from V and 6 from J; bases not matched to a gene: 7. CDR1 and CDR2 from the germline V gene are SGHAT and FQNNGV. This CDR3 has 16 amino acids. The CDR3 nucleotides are TGTGCCAGCAGCTTAGCCCCTAGCGGGGGCCTGGATACGCAGTATTTT. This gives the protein CASSLAPSGGLDTQYF.

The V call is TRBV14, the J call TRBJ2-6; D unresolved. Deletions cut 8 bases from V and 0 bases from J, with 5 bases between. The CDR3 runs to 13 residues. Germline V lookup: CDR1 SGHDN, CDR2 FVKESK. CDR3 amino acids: CASAYSGANVLTF. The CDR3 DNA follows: TGTGCCAGCGCGTACTCTGGGGCCAACGTCCTGACTTTC.

The CDR3 reads CASSKDSSDTYNEQFF. In DNA form, the CDR3 reads TGTGCCAGCAGCAAAGATTCTAGCGATACCTACAATGAGCAGTTCTTC. The chain is built from TRBV21-1 and TRBJ2-1; the table gives TRBD2 as D, unverified against the DNA. TRBV21-1 is reported as a pseudogene. The CDR3 sequence is 16 residues long.

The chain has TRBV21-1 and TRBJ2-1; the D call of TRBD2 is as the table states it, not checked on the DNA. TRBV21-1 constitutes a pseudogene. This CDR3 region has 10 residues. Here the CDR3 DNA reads TGTGCCATCTTTTTCAATGAGCAGTTCTTC. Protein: CAIFFNEQFF.

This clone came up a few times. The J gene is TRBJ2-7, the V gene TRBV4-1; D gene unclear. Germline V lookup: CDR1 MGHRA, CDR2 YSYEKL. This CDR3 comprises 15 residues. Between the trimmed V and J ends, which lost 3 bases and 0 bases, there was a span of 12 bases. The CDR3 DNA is TGCGCCAGCAGCCAGAGGTCCTTAAGCTCCTACGAGCAGTACTTC. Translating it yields CASSQRSLSSYEQYF.

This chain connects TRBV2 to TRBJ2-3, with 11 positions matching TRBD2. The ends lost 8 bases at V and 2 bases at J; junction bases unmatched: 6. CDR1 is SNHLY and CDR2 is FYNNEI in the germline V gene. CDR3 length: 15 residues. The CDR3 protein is CASVGLAAVTDTQYF. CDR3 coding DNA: TGTGCCAGCGTGGGACTAGCGGCAGTCACAGATACGCAGTATTTT.

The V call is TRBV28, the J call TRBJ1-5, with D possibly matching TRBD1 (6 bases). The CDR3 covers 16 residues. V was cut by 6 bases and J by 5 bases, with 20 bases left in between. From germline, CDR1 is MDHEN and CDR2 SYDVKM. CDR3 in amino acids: CASRMVQGLRYQPQHF. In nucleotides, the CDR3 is TGTGCCAGCAGAATGGTACAGGGCTTAAGGTATCAGCCCCAGCATTTT. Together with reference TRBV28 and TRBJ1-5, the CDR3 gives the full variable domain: DVKVTQSSRYLVKRTGEKVFLECVQDMDHENMFWYRQDPGLGLRLIYFSYDVKMKEKGDIPEGYSVSREKKERFSLILESASTNQTSMYLCASRMVQGLRYQPQHFGDGTRLSIL.

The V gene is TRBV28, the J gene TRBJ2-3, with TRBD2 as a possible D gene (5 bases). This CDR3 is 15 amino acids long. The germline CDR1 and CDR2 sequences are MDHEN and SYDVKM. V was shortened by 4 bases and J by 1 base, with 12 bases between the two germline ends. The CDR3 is CASSSPGTGTDTQYF. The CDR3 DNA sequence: TGTGCCAGCAGTTCCCCGGGAACCGGCACAGATACGCAGTATTTT. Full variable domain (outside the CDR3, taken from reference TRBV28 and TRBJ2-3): DVKVTQSSRYLVKRTGEKVFLECVQDMDHENMFWYRQDPGLGLRLIYFSYDVKMKEKGDIPEGYSVSREKKERFSLILESASTNQTSMYLCASSSPGTGTDTQYFGPGTRLTVL.

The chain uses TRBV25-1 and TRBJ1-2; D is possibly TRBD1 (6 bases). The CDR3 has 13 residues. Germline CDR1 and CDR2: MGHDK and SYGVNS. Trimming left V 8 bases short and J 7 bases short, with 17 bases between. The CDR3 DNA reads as TGTGCCAGCGGTAGGGCACAGGGTACTGGCTACACCTTC. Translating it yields CASGRAQGTGYTF.

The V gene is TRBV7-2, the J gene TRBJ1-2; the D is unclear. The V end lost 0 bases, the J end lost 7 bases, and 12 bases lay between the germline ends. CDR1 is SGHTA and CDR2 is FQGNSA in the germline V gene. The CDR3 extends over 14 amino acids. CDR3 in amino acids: CASSLATGYLGYTF. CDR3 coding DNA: TGTGCCAGCAGCTTAGCAACGGGTTATCTTGGCTACACCTTC.

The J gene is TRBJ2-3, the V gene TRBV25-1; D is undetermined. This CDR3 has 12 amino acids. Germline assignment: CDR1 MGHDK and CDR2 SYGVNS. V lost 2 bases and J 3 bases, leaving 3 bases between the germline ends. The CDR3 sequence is CASSELTDTQYF. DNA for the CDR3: TGTGCCAGCAGTGAACTAACAGATACGCAGTATTTT.

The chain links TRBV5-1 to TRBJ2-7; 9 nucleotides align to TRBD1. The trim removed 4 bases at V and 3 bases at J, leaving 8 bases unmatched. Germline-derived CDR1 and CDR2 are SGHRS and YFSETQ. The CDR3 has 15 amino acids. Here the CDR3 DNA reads TGCGCCAGCAGCAAGACAGGGGGGGAGGACTACGAGCAGTACTTC. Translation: CASSKTGGEDYEQYF.

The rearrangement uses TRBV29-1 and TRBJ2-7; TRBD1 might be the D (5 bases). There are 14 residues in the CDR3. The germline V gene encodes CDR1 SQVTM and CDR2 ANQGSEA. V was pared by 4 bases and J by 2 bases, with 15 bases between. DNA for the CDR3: TGCAGCGTTGTCCTGGTACAGGCAACCTACGAGCAGTACTTC. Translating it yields CSVVLVQATYEQYF.

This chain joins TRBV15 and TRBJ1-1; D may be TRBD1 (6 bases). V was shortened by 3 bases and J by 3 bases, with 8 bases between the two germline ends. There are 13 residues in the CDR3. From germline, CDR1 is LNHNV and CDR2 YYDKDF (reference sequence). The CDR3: CATSRDSYTEAFF. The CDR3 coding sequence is TGTGCCACCAGCAGGGACAGTTACACTGAAGCTTTCTTT.

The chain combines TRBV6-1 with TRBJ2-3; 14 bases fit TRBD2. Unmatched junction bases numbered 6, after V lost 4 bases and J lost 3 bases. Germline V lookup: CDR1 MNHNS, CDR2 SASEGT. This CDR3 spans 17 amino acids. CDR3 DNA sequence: TGTGCCAGCAGTGGCCGACTAGCGGGGGGGAGGACAGATACGCAGTATTTT. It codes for CASSGRLAGGRTDTQYF.

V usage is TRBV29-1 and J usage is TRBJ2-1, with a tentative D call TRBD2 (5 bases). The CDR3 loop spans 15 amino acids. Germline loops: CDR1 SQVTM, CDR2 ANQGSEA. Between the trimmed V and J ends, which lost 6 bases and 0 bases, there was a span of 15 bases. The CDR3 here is CSVTGLATSYNEQFF. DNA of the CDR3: TGCAGCGTAACGGGCTTAGCGACCTCCTACAATGAGCAGTTCTTC.

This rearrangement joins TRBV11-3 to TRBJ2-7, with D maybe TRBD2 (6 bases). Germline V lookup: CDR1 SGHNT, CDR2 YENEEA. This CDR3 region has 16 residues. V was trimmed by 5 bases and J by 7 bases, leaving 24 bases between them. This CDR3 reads CASSKGLGGFYGEQYF. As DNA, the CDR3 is TGTGCCAGCAGCAAGGGACTGGGGGGATTCTACGGTGAGCAGTACTTC.

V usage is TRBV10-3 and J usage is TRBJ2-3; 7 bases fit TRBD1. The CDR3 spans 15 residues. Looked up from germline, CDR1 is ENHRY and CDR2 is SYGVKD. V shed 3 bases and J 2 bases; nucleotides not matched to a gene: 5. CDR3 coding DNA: TGTGCCATCAGTGAAACAGGGGAGACCACAGATACGCAGTATTTT. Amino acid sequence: CAISETGETTDTQYF.

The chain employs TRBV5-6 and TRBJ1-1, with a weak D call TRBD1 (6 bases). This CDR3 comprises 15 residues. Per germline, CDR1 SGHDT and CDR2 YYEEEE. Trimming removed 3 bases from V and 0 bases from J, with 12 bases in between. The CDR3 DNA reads TGTGCCAGCAGCTCTCAGACAGGACTGAACACTGAAGCTTTCTTT. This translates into CASSSQTGLNTEAFF.

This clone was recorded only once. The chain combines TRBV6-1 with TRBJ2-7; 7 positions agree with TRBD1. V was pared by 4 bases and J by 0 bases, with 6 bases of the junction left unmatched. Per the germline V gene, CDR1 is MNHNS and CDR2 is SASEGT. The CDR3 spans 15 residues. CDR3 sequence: CASSVGGLNSYEQYF. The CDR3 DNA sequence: TGTGCCAGCAGTGTAGGGGGCCTGAACTCCTACGAGCAGTACTTC.

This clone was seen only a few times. The CDR3 bases are TGTGCCAGTAGTATCGGGACTAGCGGGAGGGCCAGGTCCCACGAGCAGTACTTC. Translated, it gives CASSIGTSGRARSHEQYF. This sequence joins TRBV19 and TRBJ2-7, with 16 bases fitting TRBD2. The CDR3 consists of 18 residues. Germline values: CDR1 LNHDA, CDR2 SQIVND (reference sequence). J gave up 5 bases and V 3 bases, and 10 bases lay outside the gene matches.

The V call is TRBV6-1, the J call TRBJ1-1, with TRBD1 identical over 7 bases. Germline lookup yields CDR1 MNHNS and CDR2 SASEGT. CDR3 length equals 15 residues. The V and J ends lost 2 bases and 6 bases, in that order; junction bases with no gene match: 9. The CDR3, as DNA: TGTGCCAGCAGTGAAAACCCCGGGACAGCCTCTGAAGCTTTCTTT. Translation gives CASSENPGTASEAFF.

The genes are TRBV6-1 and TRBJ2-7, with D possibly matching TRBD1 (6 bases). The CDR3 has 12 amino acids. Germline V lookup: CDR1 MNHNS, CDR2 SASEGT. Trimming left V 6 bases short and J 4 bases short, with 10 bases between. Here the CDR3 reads CASSRGQYEQYF. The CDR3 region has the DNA TGTGCCAGCAGCAGGGGCCAATACGAGCAGTACTTC.

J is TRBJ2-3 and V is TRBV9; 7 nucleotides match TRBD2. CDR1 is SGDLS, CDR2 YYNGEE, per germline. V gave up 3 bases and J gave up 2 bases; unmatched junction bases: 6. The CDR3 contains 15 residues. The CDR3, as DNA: TGTGCCAGCAGCGCCGCTAGCGGCCTCACAGATACGCAGTATTTT. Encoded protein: CASSAASGLTDTQYF.

CDR3 coding DNA: TGCGCCAGCAGCATTACGGGACAGGGGATGAACACTGAAGCTTTCTTT. Amino acid sequence: CASSITGQGMNTEAFF. The J gene is TRBJ1-1, the V gene TRBV5-1; 10 nucleotides line up with TRBD1. Per the germline V gene, CDR1 is SGHRS and CDR2 is YFSETQ. The junction had 6 bases not matched to a gene; V was cut back by 4 bases and J by 0 bases. This CDR3 region has 16 residues.

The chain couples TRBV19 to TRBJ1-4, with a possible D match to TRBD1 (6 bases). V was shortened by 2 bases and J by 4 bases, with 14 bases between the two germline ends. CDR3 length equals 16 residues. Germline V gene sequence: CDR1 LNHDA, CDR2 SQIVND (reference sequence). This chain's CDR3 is CASSIFGTTVNEKLFF. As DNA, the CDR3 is TGTGCCAGTAGTATATTTGGGACAACTGTTAATGAAAAACTGTTTTTT.